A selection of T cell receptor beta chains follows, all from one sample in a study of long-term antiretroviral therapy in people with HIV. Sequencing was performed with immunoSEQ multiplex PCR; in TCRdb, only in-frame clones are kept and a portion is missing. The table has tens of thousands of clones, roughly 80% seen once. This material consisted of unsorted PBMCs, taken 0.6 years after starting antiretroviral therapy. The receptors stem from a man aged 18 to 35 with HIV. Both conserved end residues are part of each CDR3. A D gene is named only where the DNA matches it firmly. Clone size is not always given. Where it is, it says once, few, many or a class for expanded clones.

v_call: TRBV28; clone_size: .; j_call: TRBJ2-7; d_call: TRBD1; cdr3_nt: TGTGCCAGCAGTTTAGCAGGGGGTGAATCCTACGAGCAGTACTTC; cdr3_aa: CASSLAGGESYEQYF
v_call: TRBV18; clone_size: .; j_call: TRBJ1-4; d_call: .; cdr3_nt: TGTGCCAGCTCACCCTTTACAGGGTATAATGAAAAACTGTTTTTT; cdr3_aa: CASSPFTGYNEKLFF
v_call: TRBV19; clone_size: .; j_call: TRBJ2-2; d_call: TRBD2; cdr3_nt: TGTGCCAGTAGATCGGCGGGAGGCACCGGGGAGCTGTTTTTT; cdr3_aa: CASRSAGGTGELFF
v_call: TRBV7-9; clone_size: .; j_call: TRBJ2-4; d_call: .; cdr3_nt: TGTGCCAGCAGCCCCCGGGCAGGGGACGTCCTGGATGCCAAAAACATTCAGTACTTC; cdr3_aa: CASSPRAGDVLDAKNIQYF
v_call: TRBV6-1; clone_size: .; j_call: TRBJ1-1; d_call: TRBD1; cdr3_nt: TGTGCCAGCAGTGAACTCAGGGGGGAAGCTTTCTTT; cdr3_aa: CASSELRGEAFF
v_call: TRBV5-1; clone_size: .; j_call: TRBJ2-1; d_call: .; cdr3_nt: TGCGCCAGCAGTGACGGGGGGCTTAGGGAGCAGTTCTTC; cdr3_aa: CASSDGGLREQFF
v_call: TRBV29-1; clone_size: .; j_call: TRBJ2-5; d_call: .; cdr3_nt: TGCAGCGTTGAAGATCATAGCGAGCAAGAGACCCAGTACTTC; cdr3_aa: CSVEDHSEQETQYF
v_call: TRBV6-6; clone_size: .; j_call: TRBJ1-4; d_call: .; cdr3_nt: TGTGCCAGCGGATTAGCAGGCCCTGGTAATGAAAAACTGTTTTTT; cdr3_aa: CASGLAGPGNEKLFF
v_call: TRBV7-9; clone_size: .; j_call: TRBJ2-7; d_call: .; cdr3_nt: TGTGCCAGCAGCTTAGAGGGACAATCGACCTACGAGCAGTACTTC; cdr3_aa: CASSLEGQSTYEQYF
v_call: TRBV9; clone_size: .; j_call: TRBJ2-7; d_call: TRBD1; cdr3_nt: TGTGCCAGCAGCGTAGGGACAGGCGGTCTCGAGCAGTACTTC; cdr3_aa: CASSVGTGGLEQYF
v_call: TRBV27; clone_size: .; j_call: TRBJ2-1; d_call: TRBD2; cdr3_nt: TGTGCCAGCAGCCGTACTAGCGGGAGGGCCGGAAATGAGCAGTTCTTC; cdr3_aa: CASSRTSGRAGNEQFF
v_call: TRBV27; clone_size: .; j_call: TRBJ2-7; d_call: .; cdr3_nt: TGTGCCAGCAGTTTATCGATCGGCAGCTCCTACGAGCAGTACTTC; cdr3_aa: CASSLSIGSSYEQYF
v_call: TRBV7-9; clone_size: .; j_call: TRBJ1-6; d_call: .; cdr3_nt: TGTGCCAGCAGCTTAGATCGGGGACGTAATTCACCCCTCCACTTT; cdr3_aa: CASSLDRGRNSPLHF
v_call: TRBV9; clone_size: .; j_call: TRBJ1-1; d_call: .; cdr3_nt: TGTGCCAGCAGCGTAGAATTGAACACTGAAGCTTTCTTT; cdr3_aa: CASSVELNTEAFF
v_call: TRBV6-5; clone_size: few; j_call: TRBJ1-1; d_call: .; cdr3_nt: TGTGCCAGCAGTTACAGAAGGTCCACTGAAGCTTTCTTT; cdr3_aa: CASSYRRSTEAFF
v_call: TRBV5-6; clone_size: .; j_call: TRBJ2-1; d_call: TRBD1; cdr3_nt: TGTGCCAGCAGCTTATGGACAGGGGGCAATGAGCAGTTCTTC; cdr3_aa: CASSLWTGGNEQFF
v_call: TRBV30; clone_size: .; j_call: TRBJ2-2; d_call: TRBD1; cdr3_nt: TGTGCCTGGAGTGGGGGGACAGACTACACCGGGGAGCTGTTTTTT; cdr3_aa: CAWSGGTDYTGELFF
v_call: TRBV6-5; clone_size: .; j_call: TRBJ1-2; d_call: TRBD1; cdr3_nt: TGTGCCAGCAGCCCAGGGACAGGCTATGGCTACACCTTC; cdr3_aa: CASSPGTGYGYTF
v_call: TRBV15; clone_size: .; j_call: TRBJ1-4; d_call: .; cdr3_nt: TGTGCCACCAGCAGAGTGGGAAGCGCTAATGAAAAACTGTTTTTT; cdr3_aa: CATSRVGSANEKLFF
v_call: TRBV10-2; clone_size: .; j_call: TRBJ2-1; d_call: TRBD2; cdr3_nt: TGCGCCAGCAGATTAGGGACTAGCGGAACCAATGAGCAGTTCTTC; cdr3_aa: CASRLGTSGTNEQFF
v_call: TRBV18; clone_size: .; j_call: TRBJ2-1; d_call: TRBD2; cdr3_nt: TGTGCCAGCTCACCACCAGAAGAGCCCCTGGGTCTAGCGGGAGACAATGAGCAGTTCTTC; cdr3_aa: CASSPPEEPLGLAGDNEQFF
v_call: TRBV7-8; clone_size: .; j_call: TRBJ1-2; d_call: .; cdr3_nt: TGTGCCAGCAGCTTAGCGGCTGGGAATGGCTACACCTTC; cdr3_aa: CASSLAAGNGYTF
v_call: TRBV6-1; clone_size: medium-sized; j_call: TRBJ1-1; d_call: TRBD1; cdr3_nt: TGTGCCAGCAGAGATAGGGACAGAGTGAACACTGAAGCTTTCTTT; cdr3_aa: CASRDRDRVNTEAFF
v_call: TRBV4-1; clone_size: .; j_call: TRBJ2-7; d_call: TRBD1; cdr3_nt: TGCGCCAGCAGCCAAGATCTTACCTGGGACAGGGGGCACGAGCAGTACTTC; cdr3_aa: CASSQDLTWDRGHEQYF
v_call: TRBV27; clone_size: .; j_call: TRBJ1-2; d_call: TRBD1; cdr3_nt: TGTGCCAGCAGTCCAATAGGGACAGGGAGGGGCTACACCTTC; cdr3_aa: CASSPIGTGRGYTF
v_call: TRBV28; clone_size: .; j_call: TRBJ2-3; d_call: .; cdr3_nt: TGTGCCAGCAGTTCGGGGACGGCTAGCACAGATACGCAGTATTTT; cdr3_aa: CASSSGTASTDTQYF
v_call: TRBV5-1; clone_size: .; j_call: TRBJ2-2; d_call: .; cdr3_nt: TGCGCCAGCACAGGGACCACGAACACCGGGGAGCTGTTTTTT; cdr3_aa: CASTGTTNTGELFF
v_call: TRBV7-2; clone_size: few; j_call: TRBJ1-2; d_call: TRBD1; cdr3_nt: TGTGCCAGCAGCCGAAATACCGGGACAGGGGGCACCTACACCTTC; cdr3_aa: CASSRNTGTGGTYTF
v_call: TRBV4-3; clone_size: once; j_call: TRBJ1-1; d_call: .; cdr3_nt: TGCGCCAGCAGCAGAGTACAAGGAGAAGCTTTCTTT; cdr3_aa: CASSRVQGEAFF
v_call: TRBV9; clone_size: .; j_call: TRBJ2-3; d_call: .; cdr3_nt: TGTGCCAGCAGCATTGAATCTAGCACAGATACGCAGTATTTT; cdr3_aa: CASSIESSTDTQYF
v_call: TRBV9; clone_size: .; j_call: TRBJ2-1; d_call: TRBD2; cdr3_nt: TGTGCCAGCAGCCCTTATGCGGGAGGTTACAATGAGCAGTTCTTC; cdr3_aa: CASSPYAGGYNEQFF
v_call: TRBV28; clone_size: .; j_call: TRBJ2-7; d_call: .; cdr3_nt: TGTGCCAGCAGATCAAAGCCCTACGAGCAGTACTTC; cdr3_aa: CASRSKPYEQYF
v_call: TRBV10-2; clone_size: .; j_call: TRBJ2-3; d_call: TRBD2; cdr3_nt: TGCGCCAGCAGTGAGACACTACTAGCGGTCTCGAGCACAGATACGCAGTATTTT; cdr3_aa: CASSETLLAVSSTDTQYF
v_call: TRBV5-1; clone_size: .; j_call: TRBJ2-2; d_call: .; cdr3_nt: TGCGCCAGCAGCTTGGTACACTCAAACACCGGGGAGCTGTTTTTT; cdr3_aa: CASSLVHSNTGELFF
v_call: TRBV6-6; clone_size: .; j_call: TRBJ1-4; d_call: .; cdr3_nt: TGTGCCAGCAGTCCCCAAACACAGGGTGGAAATGAAAAACTGTTTTTT; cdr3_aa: CASSPQTQGGNEKLFF
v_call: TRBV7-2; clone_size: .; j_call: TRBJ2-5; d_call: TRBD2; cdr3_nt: TGTGCCAGCACTAGCGGGAGGGTGGAGACCCAGTACTTC; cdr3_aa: CASTSGRVETQYF
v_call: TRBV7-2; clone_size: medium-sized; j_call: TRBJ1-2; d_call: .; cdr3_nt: TGTGCCAGCAGCTTAGAAGAATATGGCTACACCTTC; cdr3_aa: CASSLEEYGYTF
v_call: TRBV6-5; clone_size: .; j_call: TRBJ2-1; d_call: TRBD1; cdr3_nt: TGTGCCAGCAGTTCCGGGACAGAGATCTACAATGAGCAGTTCTTC; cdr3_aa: CASSSGTEIYNEQFF
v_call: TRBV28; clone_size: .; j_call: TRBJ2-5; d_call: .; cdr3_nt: TGTGCCAGCAGAGCTCAGGGGCAAGAGACCCAGTACTTC; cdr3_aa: CASRAQGQETQYF
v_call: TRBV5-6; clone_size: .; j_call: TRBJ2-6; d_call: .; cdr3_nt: TGTGCCAGCAGCACGACACACTCTGGGGCCAACGTCCTGACTTTC; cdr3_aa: CASSTTHSGANVLTF
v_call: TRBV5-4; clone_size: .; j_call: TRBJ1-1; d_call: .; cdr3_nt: TGTGCCAGCAGCCTGTTGGGGGGAAAAAACACTGAAGCTTTCTTT; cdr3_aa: CASSLLGGKNTEAFF
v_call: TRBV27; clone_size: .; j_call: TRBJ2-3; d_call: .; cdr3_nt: TGTGCCAGCAGTTTCCTTAATGACGGAGATACGCAGTATTTT; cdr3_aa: CASSFLNDGDTQYF
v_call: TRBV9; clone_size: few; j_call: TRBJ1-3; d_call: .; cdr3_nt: TGTGCCAGCAGCGCGGGGGTTGGAAACACCATATATTTT; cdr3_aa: CASSAGVGNTIYF
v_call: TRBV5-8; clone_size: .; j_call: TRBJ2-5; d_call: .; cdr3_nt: TGTGCCAGCAGCTTGGGAGGACGACAAGAGACCCAGTACTTC; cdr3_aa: CASSLGGRQETQYF
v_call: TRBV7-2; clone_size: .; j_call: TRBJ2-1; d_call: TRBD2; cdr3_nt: TGTGCCAGCAGCTTAGTTGGACTAGAGGCCAATGAGCAGTTCTTC; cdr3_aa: CASSLVGLEANEQFF